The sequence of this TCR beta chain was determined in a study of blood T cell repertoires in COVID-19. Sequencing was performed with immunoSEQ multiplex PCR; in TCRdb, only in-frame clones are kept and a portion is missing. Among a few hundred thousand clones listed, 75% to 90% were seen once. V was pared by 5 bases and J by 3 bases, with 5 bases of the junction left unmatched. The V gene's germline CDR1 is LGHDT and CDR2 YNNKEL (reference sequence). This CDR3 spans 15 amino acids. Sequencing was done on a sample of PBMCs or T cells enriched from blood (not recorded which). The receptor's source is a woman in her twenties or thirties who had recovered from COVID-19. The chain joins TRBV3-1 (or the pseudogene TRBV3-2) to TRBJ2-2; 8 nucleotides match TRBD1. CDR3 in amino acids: CASSFRGPDTGELFF. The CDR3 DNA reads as TGTGCCAGCAGCTTCAGGGGGCCGGACACCGGGGAGCTGTTTTTT.